This TCR beta chain was sequenced in a study of regulatory T cells in long-lasting Graves disease. This clonotype has a handful of counts. Described time point: persistent/refractory GD, antithyroid drugs over 5 years with positive TRAb. RNA isolated from PBMCs was used to make the TCR library. In this cohort, patients came from an endocrinology department located in Xi'an, China. The peripheral blood volume drawn was 8 to 9.5 milliliters, and it was collected into EDTA tubes. V shed 6 bases and J shed 3 bases, with 11 bases lying between them. The CDR3 runs 14 residues. The germline gives CDR1 MNHNS, CDR2 SASEGT. Library construction for TCR beta used iRepertoire HTBI primers and Arm-PCR of CDR3 regions. TCRdb reprocessed the multiplex PCR reads with MiXCR, giving one entry per CDR3 protein. The table lists 500,000 to 700,000 distinct CDR3 sequences, approximately 31% of them singletons.

The sample consisted of peripheral blood mononuclear cells (PBMCs), taken when the disease was refractory, from a patient treated with antithyroid drugs. The chain employs TRBV6-1 and TRBJ1-4; no clear D gene. The source of this sequence is a female donor with Graves disease. This chain's CDR3 is CASRRRTSNEKLFF. DNA of the CDR3: TGTGCCAGCAGGAGACGGACCTCTAATGAAAAACTGTTTTTT.